The entry that follows covers one T cell receptor (beta chain) sequence. This specimen comes from a study of blood T cell repertoires in COVID-19. Germline V CDR1 and CDR2: SGHRS, YFSETQ. V was shortened by 0 bases and J by 1 base, with 10 bases between the two germline ends. The CDR3 extends over 15 amino acids. Original methodology: Estimation of nucleated cell counts was performed using reference gene primer amplification. Data came from immunoSEQ multiplex PCR; TCRdb stores just in-frame clones and leaves some out. V and J calls plus clone size are reproduced from that table; the DNA served to infer D and trimming. The data show 200,000 to 300,000 clones, with about 83% seen just once and more than 5.5% held by the top ten.

The source of this sequence is a human donor in a cohort sampled during active COVID-19. The chain is built from TRBV5-1 and TRBJ1-2; perhaps TRBD1 as D (6 bases). The sequencing sample was made of peripheral blood. For the CDR3, the DNA is TGCGCCAGCAGCTTGGTAACAGGGTTTAACTATGGCTACACCTTC. Its protein is CASSLVTGFNYGYTF.